The subject of this entry is one T cell receptor (beta chain). Its specificity is not known. This entry is derived from a study of a mutant IDH1 vaccine in newly diagnosed glioma. Study as a whole: Onset of vaccination occurred 4-6 weeks following radiotherapy alone, or with temozolomide cycles. The study held visit V12 at week 35 and visit V13 at week 47.

Time point defined: week 35, safety follow-up. In the vaccine, a single dose held 300 ug of the mutant IDH1 20-mer peptide, along with topical imiquimod. Patients came in for eight vaccinations, in weeks 1, 3, 5, 7, 11, 15, 19 and 23. The protocol was immunoSEQ multiplex PCR, while the TCRdb copy is restricted to in-frame clones and leaves out a portion. Seen here are about 58,000 clones, roughly 76% observed once, and the top ten hold roughly 5.2%. Germline CDR1 SNHLY, CDR2 FYNNEI. The ends were cut back, 2 bases at V and 4 bases at J, with 14 bases in the middle. The CDR3 loop spans 16 amino acids. This sequence joins TRBV2 and TRBJ2-2; the D gene is possibly TRBD2 (5 bases). Material: PBMCs, obtained from a glioma patient whose treatment included an IDH1 peptide vaccine. The sequence came from a man between 35 and 55 years old with glioma. The CDR3 is CASSEREGRVTGELFF. As DNA, the CDR3 is TGTGCCAGCAGTGAACGGGAAGGGCGCGTCACCGGGGAGCTGTTTTTT.